This TCR beta chain was profiled in a study of T cells after yellow fever vaccination. Study overall: Fractions containing few cells were prepared with SMART-Seq v4 Ultra Low Input.

Germline CDR1 and CDR2: LNHNV and YYDKDF (reference sequence). The CDR3 length is 14 residues. V was shortened by 5 bases and J by 2 bases, with 13 bases between the two germline ends. In making TCR cDNA, 5'RACE template switching added a universal primer site and UMIs to it. TCRdb recomputed calls from the 5' RACE reads with MiXCR, one row per CDR3 protein. Among fewer than 400,000 distinct CDR3 sequences listed, over 8.5% were seen once. Findings and limits, study-wide: The booster response re-showed most primary clones: approximately 97% CD4, almost 90% CD8.

This clonotype showed up many times. Antigen: not known. The source material was CD4+ T cells sorted from PBMCs, sampled 45 days after the yellow fever booster vaccination. The genes are TRBV15 and TRBJ2-7; D possibly corresponds to TRBD2 (5 bases). This TCR came from a man aged 18 to 35 who received the YFV17D yellow fever vaccine. The CDR3 DNA sequence: TGTGCCACCAGCCCGGGAAGAAGGGCCTACGAGCAGTACTTC. Translating it yields CATSPGRRAYEQYF.